This TCR beta chain was recovered during a study of shared clonotypes between healthy human individuals. Turning to the study itself: Three CD4 naive, three CD4 memory, two CD8 naive and one CD8 memory plate were used per donor.

The germline CDR1 and CDR2 sequences are SGHTA and FQGTGA. The ends lost 5 bases at V and 4 bases at J; junction bases unmatched: 6. The CDR3 contains 15 residues. With regard to this clone: What it recognizes is unknown.

General study points: Compared with memory subsets, naive subsets generally had larger estimated richness.

Generated by immunoSEQ multiplex PCR, the TCRdb table keeps only in-frame clones and is missing some. The repertoire holds roughly 2,500,000 clones, with under 95% as singletons. Sequenced input: naive CD4+ T cells from PBMCs. Subset defined: CD45RA+ positively selected. The chain couples TRBV7-3 to TRBJ2-7, with 12 bases fitting TRBD1. The TCR was taken from a man aged 18 to 35 in good health. Some clones in this sample may be carry-over from other donors' samples. CDR3 sequence reads: CASSRGTGGQYEQYF. The CDR3, as DNA: TGTGCCAGCAGCCGTGGGACAGGGGGCCAGTACGAGCAGTACTTC. Full variable domain (rest looked up from reference TRBV7-3 and TRBJ2-7): GAGVSQTPSNKVTEKGKYVELRCDPISGHTALYWYRQSLGQGPEFLIYFQGTGAADDSGLPNDRFFAVRPEGSVSTLKIQRTERGDSAVYLCASSRGTGGQYEQYFGPGTRLTVT.